The 26 T cell receptor beta chains below were found in one sample sequenced in a study of radiotherapy plus CTLA-4 blockade in lung cancer. TCRdb's copy holds only in-frame clones and misses some; the assay was immunoSEQ multiplex PCR. The profile shows tens of thousands of clones, around 66% of them singletons. Sequencing was performed on peripheral blood, taken from a patient treated with radiotherapy plus ipilimumab. All receptors derive from a human donor with non-small cell lung cancer who had stable disease on radiotherapy plus ipilimumab.

The CDR3 DNA reads as TGCGCCAGCAGCGCGGGAGTGGAGACCCAGTACTTC. This translates into CASSAGVETQYF. This chain uses TRBV10-2 with TRBJ2-5; 7 bases agree with TRBD2. CDR3 length: 12 residues. The junction had 3 bases not matched to a gene; V was cut back by 6 bases and J by 5 bases. Germline V lookup: CDR1 WSHSY, CDR2 SAAADI.

CDR3 nucleotides: TGTGCCAGCAGGGGGCTTGGGTTCAACCCCGGGGAGCTGTTTTTT. Amino acids: CASRGLGFNPGELFF. J is TRBJ2-2 and V is TRBV5-6; TRBD1 is a possible D gene (5 bases). Germline V lookup: CDR1 SGHDT, CDR2 YYEEEE. The CDR3 consists of 15 residues. Trimming left V 5 bases short and J 6 bases short, with 17 bases between.

V is TRBV9 and J is TRBJ2-2, with TRBD2 as a possible D gene (5 bases). CDR3 size: 16 residues. The V gene lost 0 bases and the J gene lost 1 base, with 10 bases spanning the gap. Germline CDR1 is SGDLS and CDR2 is YYNGEE. CDR3 amino acids: CASSVGLAKNTGELFF. Here the CDR3 DNA reads TGTGCCAGCAGCGTAGGCTTAGCGAAGAACACCGGGGAGCTGTTTTTT. The full variable domain, with the rest looked up from reference TRBV9 and TRBJ2-2, is DSGVTQTPKHLITATGQRVTLRCSPRSGDLSVYWYQQSLDQGLQFLIQYYNGEERAKGNILERFSAQQFPDLHSELNLSSLELGDSALYFCASSVGLAKNTGELFFGEGSRLTVL.

This clone was observed a few times. This rearrangement joins TRBV9 to TRBJ2-7; D gene unclear. The germline V gene encodes CDR1 SGDLS and CDR2 YYNGEE. The CDR3 is 14 amino acids. Trimming left V 0 bases short and J 0 bases short, with 7 bases between. This CDR3 reads CASSVAPSSYEQYF. In DNA, the CDR3 is TGTGCCAGCAGCGTAGCACCAAGCTCCTACGAGCAGTACTTC.

The chain joins TRBV5-5 to TRBJ2-7; 9 bases agree with TRBD2. The CDR3 covers 18 residues. Per germline, CDR1 SGHKS and CDR2 YYEKEE (reference sequence). The junction had 17 bases not matched to a gene; V was cut back by 2 bases and J by 5 bases. Here the CDR3 DNA reads TGTGCCAGCAGCTTCAAACCTACAGCGGCGGGAGGGCCCCACGAGCAGTACTTC. Encoded protein: CASSFKPTAAGGPHEQYF.

The J gene is TRBJ2-5, the V gene TRBV18, with D perhaps matching TRBD1 (7 bases). Germline loops: CDR1 KGHSH, CDR2 LQKENI. The V and J ends lost 2 bases and 2 bases respectively, with 12 bases between them. The length of the CDR3 is 15 residues. The CDR3 nucleotides read TGTGCCAGCTCACCAAGGTCAGGGGGGCAAGAGACCCAGTACTTC. It is translated as CASSPRSGGQETQYF.

V gene TRBV6-1 combines with J gene TRBJ2-1; TRBD2 aligns across 10 bases. V dropped 4 bases and J dropped 3; count of bases not matched to a gene: 6. Germline V gene data show CDR1 as MNHNS and CDR2 as SASEGT. This CDR3 is built from 16 residues. The CDR3, as DNA: TGTGCCAGCAGTGGGAGCGGACTAGCGGACTACAATGAGCAGTTCTTC. Translation: CASSGSGLADYNEQFF.

The V call is TRBV5-4, the J call TRBJ2-4, with 11 bases identical to TRBD2. The CDR3 spans 17 residues. V was clipped by 4 bases and J by 5 bases; unmatched bases: 11. Germline V gene data show CDR1 as SGHNT and CDR2 as YYREEE (reference sequence). The CDR3 loop is CASSGGGSGRAQNIQYF. CDR3 bases: TGTGCCAGCAGCGGCGGAGGTAGCGGGAGGGCCCAAAACATTCAGTACTTC.

The genes are TRBV7-2 and TRBJ2-1; D not resolved. Germline CDR1 and CDR2: SGHTA and FQGNSA. This CDR3 spans 14 amino acids. With 4 bases removed from V and 4 bases from J, the gap between germline ends came to 11 bases. The CDR3 nucleotides are TGTGCCAGCAGCTCCTCGGGCCTATACAATGAGCAGTTCTTC. This codes for CASSSSGLYNEQFF.

The chain combines TRBV4-3 with TRBJ2-7; D is unresolved. The CDR3 sequence is 16 residues long. V shed 0 bases and J shed 0 bases, with 12 bases lying between them. Germline lookup yields CDR1 LGHNA and CDR2 YSLEER. In DNA form, the CDR3 reads TGCGCCAGCAGCCAAGATTTGGCTGGCAGCTCCTACGAGCAGTACTTC. It codes for CASSQDLAGSSYEQYF.

The chain has TRBV4-3 and TRBJ2-1, with 8 bases that match TRBD1. The V gene's germline CDR1 is LGHNA and CDR2 YSLEER. V was pared by 5 bases and J by 9 bases, with 6 bases of the junction left unmatched. This CDR3 has 13 amino acids. The CDR3, as DNA: TGCGCCAGCAGCTCGGACAGGGCTGGTGAGCAGTTCTTC. Translating it yields CASSSDRAGEQFF.

V gene TRBV19 combines with J gene TRBJ1-1; D is ambiguous. The germline V gene encodes CDR1 LNHDA and CDR2 SQIVND (reference sequence). The CDR3 runs 13 residues. V shed 7 bases and J shed 1 base, with 10 bases lying between them. The CDR3 DNA follows: TGTGCCAGTACCCTACTCGGGAACACTGAAGCTTTCTTT. Residues: CASTLLGNTEAFF.

This clone was counted between two and nine times. The chain employs TRBV7-2 and TRBJ2-2, with TRBD2 as a possible D gene (6 bases). There are 15 residues in the CDR3. V lost 2 bases and J 5 bases, leaving 12 bases between the germline ends. Germline V gene sequence: CDR1 SGHTA, CDR2 FQGNSA. The chain's CDR3 is CASSLSAGRTGELFF. The CDR3 DNA is TGTGCCAGCAGCTTATCCGCGGGAAGAACCGGGGAGCTGTTTTTT. Filled out from reference TRBV7-2 and TRBJ2-2, the complete variable domain reads GAGVSQSPSNKVTEKGKDVELRCDPISGHTALYWYRQSLGQGLEFLIYFQGNSAPDKSGLPSDRFSAERTGGSVSTLTIQRTQQEDSAVYLCASSLSAGRTGELFFGEGSRLTVL.

This chain uses TRBV5-5 with TRBJ2-5; tentative D call: TRBD2 (6 bases). The CDR3 has 15 amino acids. V was cut by 4 bases and J by 2 bases, with 15 bases left in between. Germline V CDR1 and CDR2: SGHKS, YYEKEE (reference sequence). This CDR3 reads CASSQRVGSQETQYF. For the CDR3, the DNA is TGTGCCAGCAGCCAAAGGGTCGGGAGTCAAGAGACCCAGTACTTC.

This sequence joins TRBV2 and TRBJ2-7; D not certain. CDR1 is SNHLY and CDR2 is FYNNEI in the germline V gene. CDR3 size: 15 residues. Deletions cut 2 bases from V and 2 bases from J, with 13 bases between. CDR3 sequence: CASSERITGTYEQYF. CDR3 in DNA: TGTGCCAGCAGTGAACGGATCACCGGAACCTACGAGCAGTACTTC. The complete variable domain, with remaining parts taken from reference TRBV2 and TRBJ2-7, reads EPEVTQTPSHQVTQMGQEVILRCVPISNHLYFYWYRQILGQKVEFLVSFYNNEISEKSEIFDDQFSVERPDGSNFTLKIRSTKLEDSAMYFCASSERITGTYEQYFGPGTRLTVT.

A remark on this clone: Relative to the germline gene, one junction end is altered; a read error may explain this. The chain links TRBV2 to TRBJ2-7, with a weak D call TRBD2 (5 bases). Per germline, CDR1 SNHLY and CDR2 FYNNEI. The length of the CDR3 is 13 residues. The CDR3 DNA is TGTGCCAGCAGTCTTTCCGGGGTAGACACCACACACTTC. Translating gives CASSLSGVDTTHF.

The table lists this clone with a count of one. The chain couples TRBV28 to TRBJ1-6; D remains unclear. V dropped 5 bases and J dropped 7 bases, with 12 bases sitting between them. Germline V CDR1 and CDR2: MDHEN, SYDVKM. CDR3 size: 14 residues. The DNA of the CDR3 is TGTGCCAGCAGTCCGGGCTCCCGAAATTCACCCCTCCACTTT. Translating gives CASSPGSRNSPLHF. Variable domain in full (rest from reference TRBV28 and TRBJ1-6): DVKVTQSSRYLVKRTGEKVFLECVQDMDHENMFWYRQDPGLGLRLIYFSYDVKMKEKGDIPEGYSVSREKKERFSLILESASTNQTSMYLCASSPGSRNSPLHFGNGTRLTVT.

The CDR3 loop is CASTTTEGYEQYF. As DNA, the CDR3 is TGCGCCAGCACCACAACCGAGGGTTACGAGCAGTACTTC. V and J are TRBV4-3 and TRBJ2-7, with D maybe TRBD2 (5 bases). This CDR3 has 13 amino acids. Germline lookup yields CDR1 LGHNA and CDR2 YSLEER. The ends were cut back, 7 bases at V and 4 bases at J, with 14 bases in the middle.

The chain employs TRBV9 and TRBJ1-3; the match to TRBD1 covers 12 bases. In germline, CDR1 is SGDLS, CDR2 YYNGEE. The V segment lost 0 bases and the J segment 3 bases; nucleotides outside the gene matches: 7. There are 18 residues in the CDR3. This CDR3 reads CASSVATGQGAGGNTIYF. Here the CDR3 DNA reads TGTGCCAGCAGCGTAGCTACGGGACAGGGGGCAGGTGGAAACACCATATATTTT.

The gene calls are TRBV19 and TRBJ1-5; no clear D. CDR1 is LNHDA and CDR2 is SQIVND in the germline V gene (reference sequence). V was trimmed by 1 base and J by 7 bases, leaving 8 bases between them. This CDR3 comprises 13 residues. CDR3 amino acids: CASSIGLRQPQHF. The CDR3 bases are TGTGCCAGTAGTATAGGTCTGCGCCAGCCCCAGCATTTT.

This clone was seen a few times. The chain couples TRBV19 to TRBJ1-2, with D unclear. The CDR3 runs to 14 residues. CDR1 is LNHDA and CDR2 is SQIVND in the germline V gene (reference sequence). Trimming removed 1 base at V and 4 bases at J, with 10 bases between. The CDR3 DNA sequence: TGTGCCAGTAGTATAGGCGGCCTTGTCTATGGCTACACCTTC. Its translation: CASSIGGLVYGYTF. Variable domain in full (rest from reference TRBV19 and TRBJ1-2): DGGITQSPKYLFRKEGQNVTLSCEQNLNHDAMYWYRQDPGQGLRLIYYSQIVNDFQKGDIAEGYSVSREKKESFPLTVTSAQKNPTAFYLCASSIGGLVYGYTFGSGTRLTVV.

This clone was picked up a small number of times. This sequence joins TRBV11-2 and TRBJ2-3, with 10 bases lining up with TRBD2. Germline V CDR1 and CDR2: SGHAT, FQNNGV. After removal of 1 base from V and 3 bases from J, the junction contained 7 bases not matched to a gene. The length of the CDR3 is 17 residues. CDR3 coding DNA: TGTGCCAGCAGCTTAGGGAGGATAGCGGGAGGTACAGATACGCAGTATTTT. Amino acid sequence: CASSLGRIAGGTDTQYF.

The CDR3: CASSREGQGAREAFF. Written as DNA, the CDR3 is TGCGCCAGCAGCCGGGAGGGACAGGGGGCGAGGGAAGCTTTCTTT. The chain employs TRBV4-3 and TRBJ1-1; 12 nucleotides line up with TRBD1. Trimming cost V 4 bases and J 8 bases; bases outside gene matches: 8. The CDR3 extends over 15 amino acids. Germline V gene lookup returns CDR1 LGHNA and CDR2 YSLEER.

The chain recombines TRBV7-2 with TRBJ2-5, with 7 bases identical to TRBD2. Germline values: CDR1 SGHTA, CDR2 FQGNSA. J was trimmed by 5 bases and V by 1 base; bases with no gene match: 7. CDR3 length: 15 residues. The CDR3 region is CASSLGGGSGETQYF. The CDR3 bases are TGTGCCAGCAGCTTAGGCGGGGGTTCGGGGGAGACCCAGTACTTC.

This clone was recorded a few times. J is TRBJ2-2 and V is TRBV2, with D unclear. Trimming pared 4 bases from V and 0 bases from J, leaving 9 bases between. Germline assignment: CDR1 SNHLY and CDR2 FYNNEI. There are 15 residues in the CDR3. The DNA for the CDR3 is TGTGCCAGCAGTGGGCCAGCCTCGAACACCGGGGAGCTGTTTTTT. This codes for CASSGPASNTGELFF.

This clone has only one observation. This chain joins TRBV18 and TRBJ1-4; D not resolved. V lost 4 bases, J lost 4 bases, and 7 bases lay in between. Germline V gene data show CDR1 as KGHSH and CDR2 as LQKENI. The CDR3 covers 13 residues. As DNA, the CDR3 is TGTGCCAGCTCACTAGCGGTTAATGAAAAACTGTTTTTT. It is translated as CASSLAVNEKLFF.